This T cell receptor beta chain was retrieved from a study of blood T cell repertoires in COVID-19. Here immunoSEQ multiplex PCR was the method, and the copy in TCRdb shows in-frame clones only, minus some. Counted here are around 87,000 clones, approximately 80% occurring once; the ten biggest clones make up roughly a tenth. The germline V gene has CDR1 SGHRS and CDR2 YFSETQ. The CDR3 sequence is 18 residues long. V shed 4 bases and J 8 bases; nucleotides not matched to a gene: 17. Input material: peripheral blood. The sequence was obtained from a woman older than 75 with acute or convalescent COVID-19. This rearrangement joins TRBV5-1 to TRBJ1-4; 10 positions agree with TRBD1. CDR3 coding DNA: TGCGCCAGCAGCGGTGGACAGGGGGGCCCGGGATGGGTCGAAAAACTGTTTTTT. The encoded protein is CASSGGQGGPGWVEKLFF.